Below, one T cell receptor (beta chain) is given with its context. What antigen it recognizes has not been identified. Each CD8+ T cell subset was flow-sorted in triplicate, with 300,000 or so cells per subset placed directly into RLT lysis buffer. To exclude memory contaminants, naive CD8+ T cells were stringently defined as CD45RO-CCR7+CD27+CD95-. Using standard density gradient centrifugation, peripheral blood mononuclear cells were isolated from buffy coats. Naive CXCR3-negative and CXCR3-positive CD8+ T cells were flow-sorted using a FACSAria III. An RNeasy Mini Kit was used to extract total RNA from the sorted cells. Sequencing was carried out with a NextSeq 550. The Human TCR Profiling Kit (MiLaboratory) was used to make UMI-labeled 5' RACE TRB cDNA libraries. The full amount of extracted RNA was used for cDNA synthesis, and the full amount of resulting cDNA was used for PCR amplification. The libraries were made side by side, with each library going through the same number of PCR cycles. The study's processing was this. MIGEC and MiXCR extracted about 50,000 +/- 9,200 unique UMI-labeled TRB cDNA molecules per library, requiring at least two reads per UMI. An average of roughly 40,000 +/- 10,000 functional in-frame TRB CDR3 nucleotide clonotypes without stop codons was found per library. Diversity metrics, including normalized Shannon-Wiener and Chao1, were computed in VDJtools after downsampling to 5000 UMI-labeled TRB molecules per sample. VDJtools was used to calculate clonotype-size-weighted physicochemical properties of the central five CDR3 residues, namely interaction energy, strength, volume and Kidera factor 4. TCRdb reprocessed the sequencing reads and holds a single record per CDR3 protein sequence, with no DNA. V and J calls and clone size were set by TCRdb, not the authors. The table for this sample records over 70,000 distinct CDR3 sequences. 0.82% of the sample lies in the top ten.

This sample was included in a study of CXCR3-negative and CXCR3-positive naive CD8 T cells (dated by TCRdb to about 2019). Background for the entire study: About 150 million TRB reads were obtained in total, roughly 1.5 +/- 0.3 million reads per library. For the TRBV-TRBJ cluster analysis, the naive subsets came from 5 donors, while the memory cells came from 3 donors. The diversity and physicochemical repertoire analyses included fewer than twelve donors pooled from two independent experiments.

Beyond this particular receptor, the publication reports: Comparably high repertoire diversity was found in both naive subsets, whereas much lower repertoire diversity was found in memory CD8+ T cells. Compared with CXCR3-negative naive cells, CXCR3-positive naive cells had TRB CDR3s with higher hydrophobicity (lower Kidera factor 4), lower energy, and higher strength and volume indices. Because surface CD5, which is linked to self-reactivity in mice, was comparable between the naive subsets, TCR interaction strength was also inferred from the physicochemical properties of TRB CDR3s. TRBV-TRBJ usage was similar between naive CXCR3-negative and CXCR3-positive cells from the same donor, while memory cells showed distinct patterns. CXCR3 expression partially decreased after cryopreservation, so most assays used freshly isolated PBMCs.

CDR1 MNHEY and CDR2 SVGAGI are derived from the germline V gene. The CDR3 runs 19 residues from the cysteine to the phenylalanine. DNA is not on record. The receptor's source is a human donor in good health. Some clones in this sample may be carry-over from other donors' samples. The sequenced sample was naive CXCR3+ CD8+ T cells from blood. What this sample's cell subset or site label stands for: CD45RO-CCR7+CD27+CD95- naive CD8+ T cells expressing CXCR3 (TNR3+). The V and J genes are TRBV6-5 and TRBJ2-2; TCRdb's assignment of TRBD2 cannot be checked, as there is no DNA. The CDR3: CASSYSPTRTSGNTGELFF.